This entry features one T cell receptor beta chain sequence. This sample was included in a study of blood T cell repertoires in COVID-19. Unmatched junction bases numbered 6, after V lost 3 bases and J lost 4 bases. The CDR3 runs to 16 residues. Germline loops: CDR1 LNHDA, CDR2 SQIVND (reference sequence). The table came from immunoSEQ multiplex PCR; TCRdb's copy has only in-frame clones and leaves some out. Among fewer than 150,000 clones, roughly 85% were seen once, and the ten largest hold under 4%. What was sequenced was peripheral blood. The chain joins TRBV19 to TRBJ2-2; 9 bases map to TRBD2. The sequence was collected from a middle-aged man with acute or convalescent COVID-19. CDR3: CASSIQGSGGTGELFF. The CDR3, as DNA: TGTGCCAGTAGTATCCAGGGTAGCGGGGGCACCGGGGAGCTGTTTTTT.